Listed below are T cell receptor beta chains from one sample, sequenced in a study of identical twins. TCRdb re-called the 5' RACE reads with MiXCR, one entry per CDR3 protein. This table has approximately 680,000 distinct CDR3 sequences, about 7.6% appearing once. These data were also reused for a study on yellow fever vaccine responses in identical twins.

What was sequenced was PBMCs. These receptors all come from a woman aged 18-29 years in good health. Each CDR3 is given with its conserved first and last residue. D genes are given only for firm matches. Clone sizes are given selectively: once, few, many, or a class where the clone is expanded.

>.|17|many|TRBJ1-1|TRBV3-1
TGTGCCAGCAGCCCAGGGATTTCATCCGAGATGAACACTGAAGCTTTCTTT
CASSPGISSEMNTEAFF
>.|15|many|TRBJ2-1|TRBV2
TGTGCCAGCAGTGAATGGCTAACCTCCTACAATGAGCAGTTCTTC
CASSEWLTSYNEQFF
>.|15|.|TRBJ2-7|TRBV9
TGTGCCAGCAGCGTAGGACTAGGTCCTACCTACGAGCAGTACTTC
CASSVGLGPTYEQYF
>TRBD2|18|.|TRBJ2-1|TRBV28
TGTGCCAGCAGGCGGGGACTAGCGGGGGGGACCATGTTCAATGAGCAGTTCTTC
CASRRGLAGGTMFNEQFF
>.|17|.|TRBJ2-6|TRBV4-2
TGTGCCAGCAGCCAACCCGGGGCCAGCTCTGGGGCCAACGTCCTGACTTTC
CASSQPGASSGANVLTF
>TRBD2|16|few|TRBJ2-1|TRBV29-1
TGCAGCGTTGATTTCGGACTAGCAAGGGCCTACAATGAGCAGTTCTTC
CSVDFGLARAYNEQFF
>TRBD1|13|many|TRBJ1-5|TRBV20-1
TGCAGTGCCGCCGGGACAGTAAATCAGCCCCAGCATTTT
CSAAGTVNQPQHF
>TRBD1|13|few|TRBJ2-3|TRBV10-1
TGCGCCAGCAGTGACCGGGACAGGGACACGCAGTATTTT
CASSDRDRDTQYF
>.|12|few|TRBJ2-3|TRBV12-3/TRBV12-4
TGTGCCAGCAGTTTACCTGGAGATACGCAGTATTTT
CASSLPGDTQYF
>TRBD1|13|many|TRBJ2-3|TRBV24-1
TGTGCCACCGGGACAGAACTTTTGGATACGCAGTATTTT
CATGTELLDTQYF
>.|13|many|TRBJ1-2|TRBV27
TGTGCCAGCAGTACAAGACTGAGCTATGGCTACACCTTC
CASSTRLSYGYTF
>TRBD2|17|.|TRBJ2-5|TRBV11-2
TGTGCCAGCAGCCCTAGCGGCGGACTAGCGAGACAAGAGACCCAGTACTTC
CASSPSGGLARQETQYF
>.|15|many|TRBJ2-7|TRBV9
TGTGCCAGCATCCCACCCCTTCGGACACCCTACGAGCAGTACTTC
CASIPPLRTPYEQYF
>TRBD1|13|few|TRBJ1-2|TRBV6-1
TGTGCCAGCAGCCGGGACAGGGGGGAAGGCTACACCTTC
CASSRDRGEGYTF
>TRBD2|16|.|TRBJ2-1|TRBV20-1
TGCAGTGCTAGGGTAGCGGGAGAACTCATATACAATGAGCAGTTCTTC
CSARVAGELIYNEQFF
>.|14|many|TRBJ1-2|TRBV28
TGTGCCAGCAGTTTACCTGGGGCCGGGGGTGGCTACACCTTC
CASSLPGAGGGYTF
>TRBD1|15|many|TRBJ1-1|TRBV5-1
TGCGCCAGCAGCGGAAGACAGGGTGAGAACACTGAAGCTTTCTTT
CASSGRQGENTEAFF
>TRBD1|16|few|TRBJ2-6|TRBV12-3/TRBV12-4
TGTGCCAGCAGCCCGTGGACAGGGGCTGGGGCCAACGTCCTGACTTTC
CASSPWTGAGANVLTF
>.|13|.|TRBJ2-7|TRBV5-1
TGCGCCAGCAGCCCACAAAGGGGTTACGAGCAGTACTTC
CASSPQRGYEQYF
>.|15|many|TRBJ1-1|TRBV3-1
TGTGCCAGCAGCCCCCCGAGAGCGGGGCACACTGAAGCTTTCTTT
CASSPPRAGHTEAFF
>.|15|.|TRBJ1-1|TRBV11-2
TGTGCCAGCAGCCTAGGGATGGGCGGGAGGACTGAAGCTTTCTTT
CASSLGMGGRTEAFF
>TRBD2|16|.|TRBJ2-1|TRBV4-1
TGCGCCAGCAGCCAAGACCCCGGGAGGTCATACAATGAGCAGTTCTTC
CASSQDPGRSYNEQFF
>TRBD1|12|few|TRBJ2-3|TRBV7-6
TGTGCCGTTCGCAGGGGGCCAGATACGCAGTATTTT
CAVRRGPDTQYF
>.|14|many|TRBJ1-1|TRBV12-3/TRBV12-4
TGTGCCAGCACCTTTAGGGCAGGGGTCACTGAAGCTTTCTTT
CASTFRAGVTEAFF
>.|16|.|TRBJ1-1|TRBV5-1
TGCGCCAGCAGCTTATCGCAGGGGACATTGAACACTGAAGCTTTCTTT
CASSLSQGTLNTEAFF
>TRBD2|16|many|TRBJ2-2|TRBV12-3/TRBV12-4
TGTGCCAGCAGTATCACTAGCGGGGGAGTTACCGGGGAGCTGTTTTTT
CASSITSGGVTGELFF
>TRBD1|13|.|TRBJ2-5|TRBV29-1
TGCAGCGTTGAGGGACAGAACCAAGAGACCCAGTACTTC
CSVEGQNQETQYF
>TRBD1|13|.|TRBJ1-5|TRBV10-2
TGCGCCAGCAGTGATCAGGGGGGCCAGCCCCAGCATTTT
CASSDQGGQPQHF
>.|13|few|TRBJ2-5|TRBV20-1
TGCAGTGTTTCAGGGGCGCGGTGGGAGACCCAGTACTTC
CSVSGARWETQYF
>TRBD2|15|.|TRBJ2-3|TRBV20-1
TGCAGTGCTAGAGATCCTGGACTAGGGACAGATACGCAGTATTTT
CSARDPGLGTDTQYF
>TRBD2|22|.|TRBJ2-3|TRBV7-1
TGTGCCAGCAGCTCTCCAACCAATGTGGCGGGACTAGCGGGAGGTCTTACAGATACGCAGTATTTT
CASSSPTNVAGLAGGLTDTQYF
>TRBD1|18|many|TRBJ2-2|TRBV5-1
TGCGCCAGCAGCTTCCGGGACAGGGGGTCACCGAACACCGGGGAGCTGTTTTTT
CASSFRDRGSPNTGELFF
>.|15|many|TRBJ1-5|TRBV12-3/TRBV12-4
TGTGCCAGCATGAGGGACACCCTTAGCAATCAGCCCCAGCATTTT
CASMRDTLSNQPQHF
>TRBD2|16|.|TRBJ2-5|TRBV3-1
TGTGCCAGCAGCCGAGGAGGAGCGGGGGGGCCAGAGACCCAGTACTTC
CASSRGGAGGPETQYF
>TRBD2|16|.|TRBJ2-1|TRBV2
TGTGCCAGCACGGATATCCTAGCGGCGGGGAACAATGAGCAGTTCTTC
CASTDILAAGNNEQFF
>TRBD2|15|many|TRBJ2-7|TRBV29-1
TGCAGCGTTGAAGATGGTAGCGGGGATTCCTACGAGCAGTACTTC
CSVEDGSGDSYEQYF
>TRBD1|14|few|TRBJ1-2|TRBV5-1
TGCGCCAGCGGCAAAGCAGGGGGAGACTATGGCTACACCTTC
CASGKAGGDYGYTF
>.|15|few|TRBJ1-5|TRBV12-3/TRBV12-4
TGTGCCAGCAGTTTAGCGCTGGGCAGGGATCAGCCCCAGCATTTT
CASSLALGRDQPQHF
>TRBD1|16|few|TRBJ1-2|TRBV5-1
TGCGCCAGCCATCCCGGAGGGACAGGGGGTCTCTATGGCTACACCTTC
CASHPGGTGGLYGYTF
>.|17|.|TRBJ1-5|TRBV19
TGTGCCAGTAGTATAGCTGATCTGCTGGCACCCAATCAGCCCCAGCATTTT
CASSIADLLAPNQPQHF
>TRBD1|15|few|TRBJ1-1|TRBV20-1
TGCAGTGCGCCGGGACAGATGACTATGAACACTGAAGCTTTCTTT
CSAPGQMTMNTEAFF
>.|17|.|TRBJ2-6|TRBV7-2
TGTGCCAGCAGCCTATGGGGTGCAGGGGCTGGGGCCAACGTCCTGACTTTC
CASSLWGAGAGANVLTF
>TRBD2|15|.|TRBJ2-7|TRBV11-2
TGTGCCAGCAGCCCCTTTCTAGCGGGTTCGTACGAGCAGTACTTC
CASSPFLAGSYEQYF
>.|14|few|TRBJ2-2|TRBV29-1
TGCAGCTCCAAGACCCTCGGGGACACCGGGGAGCTGTTTTTT
CSSKTLGDTGELFF
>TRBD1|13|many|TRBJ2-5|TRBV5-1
TGCGCCAGCACCGGGGACAGTCAAGAGACCCAGTACTTC
CASTGDSQETQYF